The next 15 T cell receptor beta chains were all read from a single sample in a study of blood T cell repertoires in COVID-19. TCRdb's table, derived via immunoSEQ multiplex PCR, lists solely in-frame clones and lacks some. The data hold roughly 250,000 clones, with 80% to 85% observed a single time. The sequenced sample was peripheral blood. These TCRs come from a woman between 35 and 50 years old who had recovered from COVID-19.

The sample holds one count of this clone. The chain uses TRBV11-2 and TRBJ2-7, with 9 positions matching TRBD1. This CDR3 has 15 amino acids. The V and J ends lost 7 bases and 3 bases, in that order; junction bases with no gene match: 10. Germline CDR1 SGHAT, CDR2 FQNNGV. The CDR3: CASIRIGTGIYEQYF. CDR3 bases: TGTGCCAGCATCCGTATTGGGACAGGGATCTACGAGCAGTACTTC.

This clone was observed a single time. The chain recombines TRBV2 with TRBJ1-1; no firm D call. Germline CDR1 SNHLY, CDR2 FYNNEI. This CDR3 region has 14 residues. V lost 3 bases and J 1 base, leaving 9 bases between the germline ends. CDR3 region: CASSDQIQNTEAFF. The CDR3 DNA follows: TGTGCCAGCAGTGATCAGATTCAGAACACTGAAGCTTTCTTT.

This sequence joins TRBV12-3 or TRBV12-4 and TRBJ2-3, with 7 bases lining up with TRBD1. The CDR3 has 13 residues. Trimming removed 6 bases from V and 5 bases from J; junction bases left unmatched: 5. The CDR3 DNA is TGTGCCAGCAGAGGGACAGAGGGAGATACGCAGTATTTT. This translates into CASRGTEGDTQYF.

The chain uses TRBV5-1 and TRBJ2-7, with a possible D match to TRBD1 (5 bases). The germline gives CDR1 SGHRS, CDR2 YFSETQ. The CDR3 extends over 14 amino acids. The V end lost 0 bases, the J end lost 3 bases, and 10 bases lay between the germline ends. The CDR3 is CASSLGQQFYEQYF. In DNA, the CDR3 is TGCGCCAGCAGCTTGGGACAGCAATTCTACGAGCAGTACTTC. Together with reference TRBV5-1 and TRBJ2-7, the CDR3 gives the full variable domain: KAGVTQTPRYLIKTRGQQVTLSCSPISGHRSVSWYQQTPGQGLQFLFEYFSETQRNKGNFPGRFSGRQFSNSRSEMNVSTLELGDSALYLCASSLGQQFYEQYFGPGTRLTVT.

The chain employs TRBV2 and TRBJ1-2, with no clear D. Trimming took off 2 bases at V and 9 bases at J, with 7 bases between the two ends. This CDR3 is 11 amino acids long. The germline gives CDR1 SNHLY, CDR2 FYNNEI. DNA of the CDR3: TGTGCCAGCAGTGAAAGCGGTAGCTACACCTTC. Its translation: CASSESGSYTF. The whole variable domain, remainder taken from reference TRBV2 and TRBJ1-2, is EPEVTQTPSHQVTQMGQEVILRCVPISNHLYFYWYRQILGQKVEFLVSFYNNEISEKSEIFDDQFSVERPDGSNFTLKIRSTKLEDSAMYFCASSESGSYTFGSGTRLTVV.

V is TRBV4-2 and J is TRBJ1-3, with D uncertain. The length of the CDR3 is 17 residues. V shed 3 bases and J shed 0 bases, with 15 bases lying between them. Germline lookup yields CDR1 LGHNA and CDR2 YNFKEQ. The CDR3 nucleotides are TGTGCCAGCAGCCAGGGAGATATACTAAGCTCTGGAAACACCATATATTTT. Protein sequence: CASSQGDILSSGNTIYF.

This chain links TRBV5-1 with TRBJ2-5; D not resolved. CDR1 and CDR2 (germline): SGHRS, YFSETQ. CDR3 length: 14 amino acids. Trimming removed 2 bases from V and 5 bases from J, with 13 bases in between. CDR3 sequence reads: CASSLEVALETQYF. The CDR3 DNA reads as TGCGCCAGCAGCTTAGAGGTTGCATTGGAGACCCAGTACTTC. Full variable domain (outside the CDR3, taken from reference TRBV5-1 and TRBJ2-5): KAGVTQTPRYLIKTRGQQVTLSCSPISGHRSVSWYQQTPGQGLQFLFEYFSETQRNKGNFPGRFSGRQFSNSRSEMNVSTLELGDSALYLCASSLEVALETQYFGPGTRLLVL.

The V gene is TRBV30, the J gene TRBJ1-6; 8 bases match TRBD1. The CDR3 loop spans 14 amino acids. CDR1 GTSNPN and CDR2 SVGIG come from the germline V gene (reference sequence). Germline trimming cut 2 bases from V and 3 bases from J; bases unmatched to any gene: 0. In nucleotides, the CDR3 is TGTGCCTGGAGTACAGGGGGCTATAATTCACCCCTCCACTTT. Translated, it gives CAWSTGGYNSPLHF.

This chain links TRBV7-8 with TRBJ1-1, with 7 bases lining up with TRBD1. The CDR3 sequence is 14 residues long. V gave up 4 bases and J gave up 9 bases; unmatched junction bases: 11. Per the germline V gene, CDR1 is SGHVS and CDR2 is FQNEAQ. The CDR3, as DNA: TGTGCCAGCAGCTCAGAGTGGACAGGCCCTAAAGCTTTCTTT. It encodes CASSSEWTGPKAFF.

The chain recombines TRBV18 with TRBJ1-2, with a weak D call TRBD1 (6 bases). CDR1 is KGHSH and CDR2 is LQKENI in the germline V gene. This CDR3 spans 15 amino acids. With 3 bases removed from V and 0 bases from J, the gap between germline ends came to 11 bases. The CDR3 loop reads CASSPDRRANYGYTF. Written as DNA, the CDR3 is TGTGCCAGCTCACCCGACAGGAGAGCTAACTATGGCTACACCTTC.

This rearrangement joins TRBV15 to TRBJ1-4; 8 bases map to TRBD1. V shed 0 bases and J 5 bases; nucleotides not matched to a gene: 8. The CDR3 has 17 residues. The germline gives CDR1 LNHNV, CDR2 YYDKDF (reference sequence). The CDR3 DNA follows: TGTGCCACCAGCAGAGAGGCCAGGGGGCGCGGAAATGAAAAACTGTTTTTT. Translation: CATSREARGRGNEKLFF.

CDR3: CASTLRGGESPLHF. CDR3 sequence (DNA): TGTGCCAGCACCCTAAGGGGGGGGGAATCACCCCTCCACTTT. The gene calls are TRBV2 and TRBJ1-6; possibly TRBD1 for D (6 bases). V was clipped by 7 bases and J by 10 bases, with 17 bases between them. This CDR3 has 14 amino acids. The V gene's germline CDR1 is SNHLY and CDR2 FYNNEI.

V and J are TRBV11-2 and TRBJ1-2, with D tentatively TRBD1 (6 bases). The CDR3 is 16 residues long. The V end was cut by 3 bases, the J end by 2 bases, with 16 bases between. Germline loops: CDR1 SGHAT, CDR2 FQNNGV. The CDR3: CASSLYTGTKNYGYTF. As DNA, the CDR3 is TGTGCCAGCAGCTTGTATACCGGGACAAAAAACTATGGCTACACCTTC.

The CDR3 loop is CASSLGSSGNTIYF. In nucleotides, the CDR3 is TGTGCCAGCAGTTTAGGGAGCTCTGGAAACACCATATATTTT. V and J are TRBV28 and TRBJ1-3; D uncertain. Germline lookup yields CDR1 MDHEN and CDR2 SYDVKM. The CDR3 has 14 amino acids. V lost 2 bases to trimming and J lost 0 bases, with 5 bases between them. Complete variable domain (other parts from reference TRBV28 and TRBJ1-3): DVKVTQSSRYLVKRTGEKVFLECVQDMDHENMFWYRQDPGLGLRLIYFSYDVKMKEKGDIPEGYSVSREKKERFSLILESASTNQTSMYLCASSLGSSGNTIYFGEGSWLTVV.

CDR3 region: CASSLQGPQEPQHF. Here the CDR3 DNA reads TGTGCCAGTAGTCTTCAGGGGCCCCAGGAGCCCCAGCATTTT. The chain couples TRBV19 to TRBJ1-5; D is possibly TRBD1 (6 bases). Between the trimmed V and J ends, which lost 5 bases and 8 bases, there was a span of 16 bases. The CDR3 sequence is 14 residues long. Germline lookup yields CDR1 LNHDA and CDR2 SQIVND (reference sequence).